The 28 T cell receptor beta chains below were found in one sample sequenced in a study of pediatric ulcerative colitis. Libraries were prepared by immunoSEQ multiplex PCR; TCRdb keeps only in-frame clonotypes and omits some of them. The data contain 35,000 to 45,000 clones, approximately 87% of them singletons. What was sequenced was blood. Receptors originate from a girl aged 10-17 years with moderate ulcerative colitis.

This chain connects TRBV7-2 to TRBJ2-1; D ambiguous. The germline V gene encodes CDR1 SGHTA and CDR2 FQGNSA. The V end lost 5 bases, the J end lost 7 bases, and 9 bases lay between the germline ends. CDR3 size: 12 residues. Here the CDR3 reads CASSPSRNEQFF. The CDR3, as DNA: TGTGCCAGCAGCCCAAGCCGGAATGAGCAGTTCTTC.

The V gene is TRBV19, the J gene TRBJ1-4; a weak D match, TRBD1 (5 bases). CDR1 and CDR2 from the germline V gene are LNHDA and SQIVND (reference sequence). The CDR3 is 18 amino acids. V lost 6 bases and J 7 bases, leaving 27 bases between the germline ends. CDR3 nucleotides: TGTGCCAGTAGCCCACGGCATGTTGTCACGAGGGGTAGTGAAAAACTGTTTTTT. Amino acids: CASSPRHVVTRGSEKLFF.

The V gene is TRBV30, the J gene TRBJ2-3; TRBD2 matches 12 bases. The CDR3 loop spans 16 amino acids. The germline V gene has CDR1 GTSNPN and CDR2 SVGIG (reference sequence). The V and J ends lost 3 bases and 2 bases, in that order; junction bases with no gene match: 6. The CDR3 region has the DNA TGTGCCTGGAGAGATGGACTAGCGGGGACCACAGATACGCAGTATTTT. Translated: CAWRDGLAGTTDTQYF. Looking up the rest from reference TRBV30 and TRBJ2-3 gives the full variable domain: SQTIHQWPATLVQPVGSPLSLECTVEGTSNPNLYWYRQAAGRGLQLLFYSVGIGQISSEVPQNLSASRPQDRQFILSSKKLLLSDSGFYLCAWRDGLAGTTDTQYFGPGTRLTVL.

This chain uses TRBV7-2 with TRBJ1-5; possible D gene TRBD1, 5 bases. CDR3 length: 16 residues. CDR1 is SGHTA, CDR2 FQGNSA, per germline. Trimming stripped 5 bases from V and 7 bases from J, with 21 bases between. The CDR3 reads CASSTSPGPLDQPQHF. CDR3 DNA: TGTGCCAGCAGCACAAGTCCGGGACCCCTCGACCAGCCCCAGCATTTT.

The chain is built from TRBV6-1 and TRBJ2-7; 7 bases agree with TRBD2. Germline V gives CDR1 MNHNS, CDR2 SASEGT. The CDR3 length is 15 residues. The ends lost 6 bases at V and 0 bases at J; junction bases unmatched: 8. Here the CDR3 DNA reads TGTGCCAGCAGGAAACTAGCGTCAGACTCCTACGAGCAGTACTTC. Encoded protein: CASRKLASDSYEQYF.

The chain couples TRBV6-5 to TRBJ2-7; tentatively, D is TRBD2 (6 bases). V was clipped by 5 bases and J by 3 bases, with 17 bases between them. This CDR3 has 15 amino acids. Germline loops: CDR1 MNHEY, CDR2 SVGAGI. The CDR3 protein is CASSVRLDVFYEQYF. The DNA of the CDR3 is TGTGCCAGCAGTGTACGACTAGACGTTTTCTACGAGCAGTACTTC.

As DNA, the CDR3 is TGCGCCAGCAGCTTGGAGGGGGTCGAGCAGTACTTC. Its protein product is CASSLEGVEQYF. This rearrangement joins TRBV5-1 to TRBJ2-7; possible D gene TRBD1, 6 bases. CDR3 length equals 12 residues. With 0 bases removed from V and 6 bases from J, the gap between germline ends came to 7 bases. Germline V gene sequence: CDR1 SGHRS, CDR2 YFSETQ.

This chain joins TRBV29-1 and TRBJ1-2; 9 bases fit TRBD1. The germline V gene encodes CDR1 SQVTM and CDR2 ANQGSEA. V shed 4 bases, J shed 2 bases, and the junction held 17 bases outside the gene matches. This CDR3 contains 18 residues. CDR3 amino acids: CSVVGAKDRGRGNYGYTF. CDR3 DNA: TGCAGCGTTGTGGGGGCGAAGGACAGGGGAAGGGGGAACTATGGCTACACCTTC.

The V and J genes are TRBV2 and TRBJ1-2; 7 nucleotides match TRBD1. Per the germline V gene, CDR1 is SNHLY and CDR2 is FYNNEI. The CDR3 loop spans 15 amino acids. Trimming took 6 bases from V and 2 from J; bases not matched to a gene: 9. The CDR3 spells CASSSRGQANYGYTF. CDR3 DNA sequence: TGTGCCAGCAGCTCCCGTGGACAGGCCAACTATGGCTACACCTTC.

The chain links TRBV7-2 to TRBJ2-4, with D uncertain. Germline CDR1 is SGHTA and CDR2 is FQGNSA. The CDR3 is 13 amino acids. V shed 1 base and J shed 13 bases, with 14 bases lying between them. The CDR3 protein is CASSLDPTRVQYF. DNA for the CDR3: TGTGCCAGCAGCTTAGACCCCACGAGAGTCCAGTACTTC. The full variable domain, rest sourced from reference TRBV7-2 and TRBJ2-4, is GAGVSQSPSNKVTEKGKDVELRCDPISGHTALYWYRQSLGQGLEFLIYFQGNSAPDKSGLPSDRFSAERTGGSVSTLTIQRTQQEDSAVYLCASSLDPTRVQYFGAGTRLSVL.

The CDR3 reads CAITAGTVYGYTF. The DNA of the CDR3 is TGTGCCATCACGGCAGGGACAGTCTATGGCTACACCTTC. The chain recombines TRBV10-3 with TRBJ1-2, with TRBD1 matching over 7 bases. Germline CDR1 ENHRY, CDR2 SYGVKD. The CDR3 runs 13 residues. V gave up 7 bases and J gave up 4 bases; unmatched junction bases: 6.

This chain links TRBV29-1 with TRBJ2-1; D unclear. The germline CDR1 and CDR2 sequences are SQVTM and ANQGSEA. The CDR3 consists of 11 residues. Trimming left V 7 bases short and J 9 bases short, with 13 bases between. The CDR3 DNA sequence: TGCAGCGCCCGATGGCGGAGTGAGCAGTTCTTC. This sequence encodes CSARWRSEQFF.

This chain uses TRBV18 with TRBJ2-1, with a tentative D call TRBD1 (6 bases). Germline CDR1 reads KGHSH; CDR2 reads LQKENI. The V and J ends lost 5 bases and 0 bases respectively, with 11 bases between them. The CDR3 totals 15 residues. Here the CDR3 DNA reads TGTGCCAGCTCAACTACAGGGTACTCCTACAATGAGCAGTTCTTC. Translation gives CASSTTGYSYNEQFF.

The chain uses TRBV2 and TRBJ2-7; D not certain. The CDR3 extends over 13 amino acids. Per the germline V gene, CDR1 is SNHLY and CDR2 is FYNNEI. V lost 8 bases and J 3 bases, leaving 14 bases between the germline ends. CDR3 coding DNA: TGTGCCAGCGGGGTGCTGGGTATCTACGAGCAGTACTTC. Encoded protein: CASGVLGIYEQYF.

The rearrangement joins TRBV19 to TRBJ1-5; 8 bases are a match to TRBD1. J gave up 5 bases and V 7 bases, and 4 bases lay outside the gene matches. Germline V gene sequence: CDR1 LNHDA, CDR2 SQIVND (reference sequence). The CDR3 contains 13 residues. In DNA form, the CDR3 reads TGTGCCAGTACGGACAGGGAGGATCAGCCCCAGCATTTT. Its translation: CASTDREDQPQHF.

The gene calls are TRBV12-5 and TRBJ1-2; D unclear. CDR3 length: 13 amino acids. Trimming pared 6 bases from V and 8 bases from J, leaving 16 bases between. Germline-derived CDR1 and CDR2 are LGHNT and FRNRAP. CDR3 sequence: CASGYDVVGGYTF. The DNA for the CDR3 is TGTGCTAGTGGCTACGACGTGGTGGGCGGCTACACCTTC.

This clone was counted only a few times. The chain combines TRBV5-1 with TRBJ1-2, with D tentatively TRBD1 (5 bases). Germline CDR1 and CDR2: SGHRS and YFSETQ. This CDR3 spans 15 amino acids. V gave up 4 bases and J gave up 2 bases, with 15 bases separating them. CDR3 residues: CASSPYDRTNYGYTF. In nucleotides, the CDR3 is TGCGCCAGCAGCCCCTACGACAGAACGAACTATGGCTACACCTTC.

This clone was seen more than once but under ten times. V and J are TRBV30 and TRBJ1-1; D perhaps matches TRBD1 (6 bases). V shed 2 bases and J shed 3 bases, with 13 bases lying between them. Germline V gives CDR1 GTSNPN, CDR2 SVGIG (reference sequence). The CDR3 has 14 amino acids. CDR3 protein: CAWSSRAGDTEAFF. In nucleotides, the CDR3 is TGTGCCTGGAGTTCGAGGGCAGGGGACACTGAAGCTTTCTTT.

The CDR3: CASSTPLAGAFTDTQYF. The CDR3 region has the DNA TGTGCCAGTAGTACCCCGTTAGCGGGGGCCTTTACAGATACGCAGTATTTT. J is TRBJ2-3 and V is TRBV19; 9 bases match TRBD2. Trimming took 4 bases from V and 3 from J; bases not matched to a gene: 11. The germline CDR1 and CDR2 sequences are LNHDA and SQIVND (reference sequence). The CDR3 contains 17 residues.

The chain joins TRBV2 to TRBJ2-1; 9 nucleotides line up with TRBD2. The CDR3 extends over 15 amino acids. J gave up 9 bases and V 3 bases, and 9 bases lay outside the gene matches. Looked up from germline, CDR1 is SNHLY and CDR2 is FYNNEI. The DNA for the CDR3 is TGTGCCAGCAGTGAGGTGCGGGGGGGTTGGAGTGAGCAGTTCTTC. Translating it yields CASSEVRGGWSEQFF.

This chain links TRBV6-1 with TRBJ1-4, with 8 nucleotides matching TRBD1. CDR1 and CDR2 (germline): MNHNS, SASEGT. V shed 2 bases, J shed 7 bases, and the junction held 6 bases outside the gene matches. This CDR3 contains 15 residues. CDR3 nucleotides: TGTGCCAGCAGTGAAAGGACGGGGACAGGTGAAAAACTGTTTTTT. This translates into CASSERTGTGEKLFF.

The V and J genes are TRBV11-2 and TRBJ1-3; no reliable D call. Germline V CDR1 and CDR2: SGHAT, FQNNGV. The V and J ends lost 3 bases and 1 base respectively, with 13 bases between them. This CDR3 has 16 residues. The CDR3: CASSFRSPTSGNTIYF. In nucleotides, the CDR3 is TGTGCCAGCAGCTTTAGGTCCCCGACATCTGGAAACACCATATATTTT.

On this clone itself: Germline and junction disagree at one end, which may indicate a read error. The J gene is TRBJ1-1, the V gene TRBV7-2; D is undetermined. CDR1 is SGHTA and CDR2 is FQGNSA in the germline V gene. The CDR3 loop spans 15 amino acids. The CDR3 is CASSLDVARNAEAFF. CDR3 DNA: TGTGCCAGCAGCTTAGATGTGGCCAGGAACGCTGAAGCTTTCTTT.

The CDR3 coding sequence is TGTGCCAGCTCACCAGTCAGCGGGAGAGCCACAGATACGCAGTATTTT. Its protein is CASSPVSGRATDTQYF. This chain uses TRBV18 with TRBJ2-3, with 8 bases fitting TRBD2. Germline CDR1 is KGHSH and CDR2 is LQKENI. This CDR3 contains 16 residues. The V segment lost 2 bases and the J segment 2 bases; nucleotides outside the gene matches: 6. Combining the CDR3 with reference TRBV18 and TRBJ2-3 gives the whole variable domain NAGVMQNPRHLVRRRGQEARLRCSPMKGHSHVYWYRQLPEEGLKFMVYLQKENIIDESGMPKERFSAEFPKEGPSILRIQQVVRGDSAAYFCASSPVSGRATDTQYFGPGTRLTVL.

The rearrangement joins TRBV2 to TRBJ2-7; tentative D call: TRBD2 (7 bases). CDR1 and CDR2 (germline): SNHLY, FYNNEI. The CDR3 runs to 14 residues. V was pared by 8 bases and J by 4 bases, with 18 bases between. CDR3 sequence: CASSGGLSFYEQYF. For the CDR3, the DNA is TGTGCCAGCTCCGGGGGGCTCTCCTTTTACGAGCAGTACTTC.

The chain carries TRBV25-1 and TRBJ1-1, with D unclear. Germline-derived CDR1 and CDR2 are MGHDK and SYGVNS. The germline V and J ends were trimmed by 4 bases and 4 bases, with 16 bases remaining between them. The CDR3 is made up of 15 amino acids. The CDR3 protein is CASSASGLGSTEAFF. The CDR3 DNA reads as TGTGCCAGCAGTGCCTCCGGGTTGGGGAGCACTGAAGCTTTCTTT.

The chain employs TRBV30 and TRBJ1-2; no reliable D call. V lost 2 bases to trimming and J lost 1 base, with 20 bases between them. Germline V lookup: CDR1 GTSNPN, CDR2 SVGIG (reference sequence). This CDR3 has 17 amino acids. The CDR3 protein is CAWSPIFLTSFNYGYTF. The CDR3, as DNA: TGTGCCTGGAGTCCGATATTCCTAACCTCCTTTAACTATGGCTACACCTTC. The full variable domain, rest sourced from reference TRBV30 and TRBJ1-2, is SQTIHQWPATLVQPVGSPLSLECTVEGTSNPNLYWYRQAAGRGLQLLFYSVGIGQISSEVPQNLSASRPQDRQFILSSKKLLLSDSGFYLCAWSPIFLTSFNYGYTFGSGTRLTVV.

This clone was seen once. This chain connects TRBV19 to TRBJ1-2, with D unclear. CDR1 and CDR2 from the germline V gene are LNHDA and SQIVND (reference sequence). Deletions cut 3 bases from V and 4 bases from J, with 12 bases between. This CDR3 is 14 amino acids long. The CDR3 bases are TGTGCCAGTAGTATTCGAAGGGAACTCTATGGCTACACCTTC. Translation gives CASSIRRELYGYTF.